The rows below give T cell receptor beta chains drawn from one sample of a study of spatial heterogeneity in lung cancer. A single record per CDR3 protein comes from TCRdb applying MiXCR to the 5' RACE reads. The data hold about 48,000 distinct CDR3 sequences, with roughly 5.7% observed a single time. This specimen was PBMCs, taken at surgery. The receptor set was obtained from a male donor with early-stage non-small cell lung cancer. Both conserved end residues are trimmed from each CDR3. The order of the fields is clone size, V gene, CDR3 protein. Some rows have no size entry. The others give once, few or many, or a class for an expanded clone.

size: many
V: TRBV10-1
CDR3: ASSESIGFGETQY

size: many
V: TRBV12-3/TRBV12-4
CDR3: ASRQDSTDTQY

size: many
V: TRBV5-1
CDR3: ASSYRDRIYEQY

size: many
V: TRBV29-1
CDR3: SVEETGGNQPQH

size: few
V: TRBV6-1
CDR3: ASSDVAGLAGTDTQY

size: many
V: TRBV7-6
CDR3: ASTLGKRWGTGELF

size: many
V: TRBV5-6
CDR3: ASSSLQGEEQY

size: few
V: TRBV5-4
CDR3: ASSLPGLDGSNEQF

size: many
V: TRBV4-3
CDR3: ASSQVYGNNYEQY

size: many
V: TRBV7-2
CDR3: ASSLALGNYGYT

size: few
V: TRBV7-2
CDR3: ASSLMGTADSGEQY

size: NA
V: TRBV18
CDR3: ASSLDRNQPQH

size: many
V: TRBV29-1
CDR3: SVGRTSRGNTEAF

size: many
V: TRBV5-1
CDR3: ASSLKSGRNEQF